The 2 T cell receptor beta chains below were found in one sample sequenced in a study of shared clonotypes between healthy human individuals. Generated by immunoSEQ multiplex PCR, the TCRdb table keeps only in-frame clones and is missing some. The sample has 1 million to 1.2 million clones, approximately 80% seen once. The sample taken for sequencing was memory CD4+ T cells from PBMCs. Documented subset: CD45RA-negative fraction. The source is a young man in good health. Some clones in this sample may be carry-over from other donors' samples.

The chain joins TRBV6-5 to TRBJ1-2, with 7 bases identical to TRBD1. This CDR3 contains 15 residues. Germline CDR1 is MNHEY and CDR2 is SVGAGI. V was clipped by 4 bases and J by 3 bases; unmatched bases: 8. The CDR3 spells CASSSGGGRYYGYTF. DNA for the CDR3: TGTGCCAGCAGTTCAGGGGGGGGACGTTACTATGGCTACACCTTC.

The rearrangement links TRBV4-1 to TRBJ1-2, with 7 bases lining up with TRBD1. Looked up from germline, CDR1 is MGHRA and CDR2 is YSYEKL. The CDR3 extends over 16 amino acids. The V gene end was trimmed by 2 bases and the J gene end by 5 bases; junction bases not matched to a gene: 11. CDR3 loop: CASSQHFRDSMYGYTF. In DNA, the CDR3 is TGCGCCAGCAGCCAACATTTCCGGGACAGCATGTATGGCTACACCTTC.